One sample yielded the 5 T cell receptor beta chains listed below, sequenced in a study of CD8 T cells in Susac syndrome. The authors reverse transcribed about 0.45 to 1 ug RNA with random hexamers. Each CDR3 protein is one row after TCRdb ran MiXCR on the immunoSEQ multiplex PCR reads. The sample has approximately 53,000 distinct CDR3 sequences; 93% are singletons. Sequences were obtained from CD8+ T cells from PBMCs. The receptors originated from a human donor with multiple sclerosis.

The V and J genes are TRBV7-9 and TRBJ1-4; 10 bases line up with TRBD1. CDR3 size: 16 residues. Germline trimming cut 1 base from V and 6 bases from J; bases unmatched to any gene: 5. CDR1 and CDR2 from the germline V gene are SEHNR and FQNEAQ (reference sequence). CDR3 in DNA: TGTGCCAGCAGCTTAGTTCCGGGACAGGGGTATGAAAAACTGTTTTTT. Translated, it gives CASSLVPGQGYEKLFF.

The gene calls are TRBV20-1 and TRBJ2-3; 8 positions match TRBD2. This CDR3 contains 15 residues. The junction had 13 bases not matched to a gene; V was cut back by 7 bases and J by 4 bases. Per germline, CDR1 DFQATT and CDR2 SNEGSKA (reference sequence). The CDR3 DNA reads TGCAGTGACCTACGGGGGGGAGTGGTGGCAGATACGCAGTATTTT. Amino acid sequence: CSDLRGGVVADTQYF.

The chain couples TRBV6-2 or TRBV6-3 to TRBJ1-1; D remains ambiguous. This CDR3 spans 13 amino acids. Deletions cut 7 bases from V and 6 bases from J, with 15 bases between. Per the germline V gene, CDR1 is MNHEY and CDR2 is SVGEGT. CDR3 in DNA: TGTGCCAGCATGGAACAGAGCCTTCCTGAAGCTTTCTTT. This encodes CASMEQSLPEAFF.

This clonotype showed up just once. This sequence joins TRBV3-1 and TRBJ2-7; the D gene could be TRBD1 or TRBD2 (6 bases each). The V gene lost 4 bases and the J gene lost 4 bases, with 17 bases spanning the gap. The CDR3 is made up of 15 amino acids. Germline CDR1 reads LGHDT; CDR2 reads YNNKEL (reference sequence). The CDR3 spells CASSLVGGLRYEQYF. In nucleotides, the CDR3 is TGTGCCAGCAGCCTTGTTGGGGGGCTTCGGTACGAGCAGTACTTC.

The J gene is TRBJ2-1, the V gene TRBV30, with 9 bases fitting TRBD2. The V segment lost 3 bases and the J segment 5 bases; nucleotides outside the gene matches: 2. The CDR3 runs to 13 residues. Germline CDR1 GTSNPN, CDR2 SVGIG (reference sequence). The CDR3 spells CAWRLAGDNEQFF. Here the CDR3 DNA reads TGTGCCTGGAGGTTAGCGGGGGACAATGAGCAGTTCTTC.